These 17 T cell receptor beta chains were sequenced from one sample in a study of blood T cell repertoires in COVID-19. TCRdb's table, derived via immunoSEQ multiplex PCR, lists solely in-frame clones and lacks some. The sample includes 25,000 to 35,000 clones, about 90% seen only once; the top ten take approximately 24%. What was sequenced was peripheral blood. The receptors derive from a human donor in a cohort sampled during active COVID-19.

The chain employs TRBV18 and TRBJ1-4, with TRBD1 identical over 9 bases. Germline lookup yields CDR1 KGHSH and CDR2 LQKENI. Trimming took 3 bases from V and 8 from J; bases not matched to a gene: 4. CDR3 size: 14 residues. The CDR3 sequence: CASSPGQGDEKLFF. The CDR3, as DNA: TGTGCCAGCTCACCGGGACAGGGTGACGAAAAACTGTTTTTT.

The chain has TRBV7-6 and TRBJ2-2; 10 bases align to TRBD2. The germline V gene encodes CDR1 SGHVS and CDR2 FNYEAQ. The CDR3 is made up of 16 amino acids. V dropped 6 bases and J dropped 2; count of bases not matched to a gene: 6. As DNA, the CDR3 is TGTGCCAGCAGTCCTCTAGCGGGGGAAAACACCGGGGAGCTGTTTTTT. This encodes CASSPLAGENTGELFF.

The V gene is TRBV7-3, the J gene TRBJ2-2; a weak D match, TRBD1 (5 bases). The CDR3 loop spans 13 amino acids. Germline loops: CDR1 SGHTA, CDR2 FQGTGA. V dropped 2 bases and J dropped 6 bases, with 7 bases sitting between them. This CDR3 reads CASSLPGSGELFF. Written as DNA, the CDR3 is TGTGCCAGCAGCTTACCAGGGTCCGGGGAGCTGTTTTTT.

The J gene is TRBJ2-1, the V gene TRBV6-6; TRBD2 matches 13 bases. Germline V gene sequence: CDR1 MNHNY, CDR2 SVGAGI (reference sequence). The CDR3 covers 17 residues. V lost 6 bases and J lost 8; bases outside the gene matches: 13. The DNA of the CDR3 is TGTGCCAGCAGCCGAGGACTAGCGGGGGCCCTTGGAGATGAGCAGTTCTTC. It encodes CASSRGLAGALGDEQFF.

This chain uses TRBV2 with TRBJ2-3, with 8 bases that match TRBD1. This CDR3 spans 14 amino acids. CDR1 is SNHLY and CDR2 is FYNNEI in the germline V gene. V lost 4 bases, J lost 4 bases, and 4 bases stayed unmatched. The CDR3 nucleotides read TGTGCCAGCAGTGCCGACAGGGGCGCAGATACGCAGTATTTT. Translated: CASSADRGADTQYF.

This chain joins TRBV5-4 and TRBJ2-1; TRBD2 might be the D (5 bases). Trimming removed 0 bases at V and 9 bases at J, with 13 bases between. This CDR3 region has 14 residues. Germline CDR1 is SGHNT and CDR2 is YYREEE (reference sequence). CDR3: CASSLVSREGEQFF. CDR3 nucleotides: TGTGCCAGCAGCTTGGTCTCTAGAGAGGGTGAGCAGTTCTTC.

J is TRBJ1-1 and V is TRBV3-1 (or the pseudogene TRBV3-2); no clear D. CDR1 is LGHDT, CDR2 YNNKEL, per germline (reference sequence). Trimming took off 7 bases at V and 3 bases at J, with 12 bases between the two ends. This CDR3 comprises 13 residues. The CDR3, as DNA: TGTGCCAGCACCGAGTTTCCCGACACTGAAGCTTTCTTT. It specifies CASTEFPDTEAFF.

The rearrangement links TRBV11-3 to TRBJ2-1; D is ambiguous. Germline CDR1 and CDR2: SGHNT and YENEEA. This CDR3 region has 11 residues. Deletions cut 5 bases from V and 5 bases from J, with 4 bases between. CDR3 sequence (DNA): TGTGCCAGCAGCCTTAACAATGAGCAGTTCTTC. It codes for CASSLNNEQFF.

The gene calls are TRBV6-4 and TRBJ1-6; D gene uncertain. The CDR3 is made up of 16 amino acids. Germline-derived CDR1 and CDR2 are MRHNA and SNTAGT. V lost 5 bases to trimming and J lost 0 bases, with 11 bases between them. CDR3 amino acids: CASSYLSSSYNSPLHF. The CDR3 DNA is TGTGCCAGCAGTTATCTGTCGAGCTCCTATAATTCACCCCTCCACTTT.

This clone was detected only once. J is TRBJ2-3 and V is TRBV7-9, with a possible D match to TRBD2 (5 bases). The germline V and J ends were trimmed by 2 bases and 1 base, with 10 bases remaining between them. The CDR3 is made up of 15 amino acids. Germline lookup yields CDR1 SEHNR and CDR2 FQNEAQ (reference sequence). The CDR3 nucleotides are TGTGCCAGCAGCTTAAGTCTAGCAGGCACAGATACGCAGTATTTT. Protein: CASSLSLAGTDTQYF.

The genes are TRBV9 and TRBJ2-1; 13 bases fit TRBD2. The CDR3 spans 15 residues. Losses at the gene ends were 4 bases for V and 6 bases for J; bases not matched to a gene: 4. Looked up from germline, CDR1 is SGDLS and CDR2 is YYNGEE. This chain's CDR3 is CASSFGLAGVNEQFF. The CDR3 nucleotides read TGTGCCAGCAGCTTCGGACTAGCGGGAGTCAATGAGCAGTTCTTC. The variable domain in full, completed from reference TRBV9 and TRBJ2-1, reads DSGVTQTPKHLITATGQRVTLRCSPRSGDLSVYWYQQSLDQGLQFLIQYYNGEERAKGNILERFSAQQFPDLHSELNLSSLELGDSALYFCASSFGLAGVNEQFFGPGTRLTVL.

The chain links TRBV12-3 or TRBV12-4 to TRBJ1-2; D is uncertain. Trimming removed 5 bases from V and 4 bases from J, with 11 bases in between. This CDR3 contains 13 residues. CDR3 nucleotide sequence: TGTGCCAGCAGTCGAGGTGGAAGCTATGGCTACACCTTC. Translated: CASSRGGSYGYTF.

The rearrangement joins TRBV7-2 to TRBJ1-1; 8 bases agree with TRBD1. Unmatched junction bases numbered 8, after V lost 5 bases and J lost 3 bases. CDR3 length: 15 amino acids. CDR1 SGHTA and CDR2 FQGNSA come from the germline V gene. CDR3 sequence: CASSPQGGVHTEAFF. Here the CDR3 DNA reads TGTGCCAGCAGCCCACAGGGGGGGGTCCACACTGAAGCTTTCTTT.

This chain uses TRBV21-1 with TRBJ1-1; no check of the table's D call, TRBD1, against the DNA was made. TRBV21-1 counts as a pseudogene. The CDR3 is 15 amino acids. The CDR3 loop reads CASSSGTGRNTEAFF. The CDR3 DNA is TGTGCCAGCAGCAGCGGGACAGGACGGAACACTGAAGCTTTCTTT.

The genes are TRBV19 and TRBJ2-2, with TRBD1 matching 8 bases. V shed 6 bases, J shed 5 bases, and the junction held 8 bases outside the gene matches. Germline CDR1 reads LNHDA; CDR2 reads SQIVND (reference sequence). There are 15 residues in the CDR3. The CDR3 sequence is CASRGTGTGTGELFF. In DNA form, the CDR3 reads TGTGCCAGTAGGGGGACAGGAACGGGGACCGGGGAGCTGTTTTTT. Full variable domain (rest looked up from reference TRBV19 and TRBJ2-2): DGGITQSPKYLFRKEGQNVTLSCEQNLNHDAMYWYRQDPGQGLRLIYYSQIVNDFQKGDIAEGYSVSREKKESFPLTVTSAQKNPTAFYLCASRGTGTGTGELFFGEGSRLTVL.

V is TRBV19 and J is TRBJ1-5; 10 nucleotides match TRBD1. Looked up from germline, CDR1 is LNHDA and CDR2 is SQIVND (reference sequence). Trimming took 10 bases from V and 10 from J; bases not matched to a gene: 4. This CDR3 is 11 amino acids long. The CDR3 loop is CATGTGAPQHF. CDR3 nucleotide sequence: TGTGCCACCGGGACAGGGGCACCCCAGCATTTT.

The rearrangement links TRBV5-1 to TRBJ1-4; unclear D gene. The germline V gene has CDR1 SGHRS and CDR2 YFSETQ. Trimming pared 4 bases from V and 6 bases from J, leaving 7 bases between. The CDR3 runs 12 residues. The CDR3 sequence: CASSRGDEKLFF. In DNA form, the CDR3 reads TGCGCCAGCAGCCGAGGTGATGAAAAACTGTTTTTT. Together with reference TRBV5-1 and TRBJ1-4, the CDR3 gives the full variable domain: KAGVTQTPRYLIKTRGQQVTLSCSPISGHRSVSWYQQTPGQGLQFLFEYFSETQRNKGNFPGRFSGRQFSNSRSEMNVSTLELGDSALYLCASSRGDEKLFFGSGTQLSVL.